A selection of T cell receptor beta chains follows, all from one sample in a study of blood T cell repertoires in COVID-19. Only in-frame clones appear in the TCRdb table, and some are missing; sequencing was by immunoSEQ multiplex PCR. Of roughly 200,000 clones listed, roughly 82% are singletons. The sample comprised PBMCs or T cells enriched from blood (not recorded which). The origin of the receptors is a woman aged 60-70 years with acute COVID-19. Each CDR3 is given with its conserved first and last residue. A D gene is named only where the DNA matches it firmly. Size is omitted from some rows. Given values are once, few, many or a class for expanded clones.

v_gene: TRBV5-1
abundance: NA
j_gene: TRBJ2-2
d_gene: TRBD1
CDR3aa: CASRPGTATNTGELFF
CDR3nt: TGCGCCAGCAGACCTGGGACAGCCACGAACACCGGGGAGCTGTTTTTT

v_gene: TRBV6-4
abundance: few
j_gene: TRBJ2-1
d_gene: TRBD2
CDR3aa: CASSSSGRGSYNEQFF
CDR3nt: TGTGCCAGCAGTAGTAGCGGGAGGGGGTCCTACAATGAGCAGTTCTTC

v_gene: TRBV28
abundance: NA
j_gene: TRBJ1-1
d_gene: TRBD1
CDR3aa: CATKGTVSNTEAFF
CDR3nt: TGTGCCACCAAGGGGACAGTCTCGAACACTGAAGCTTTCTTT

v_gene: TRBV3-1/TRBV3-2
abundance: NA
j_gene: TRBJ2-1
d_gene: TRBD2
CDR3aa: CASSHPGLAGEQFF
CDR3nt: TGTGCCAGCAGCCACCCGGGACTAGCAGGAGAGCAGTTCTTC

v_gene: TRBV19
abundance: NA
j_gene: TRBJ2-3
d_gene: TRBD1
CDR3aa: CASSMALDRIVTDTQYF
CDR3nt: TGTGCCAGTAGTATGGCCCTGGACAGGATAGTAACAGATACGCAGTATTTT

v_gene: TRBV6-6
abundance: NA
j_gene: TRBJ1-2
d_gene: NA
CDR3aa: CASYHSYGYTF
CDR3nt: TGTGCCAGTTATCACAGCTATGGCTACACCTTC

v_gene: TRBV4-3
abundance: NA
j_gene: TRBJ1-5
d_gene: NA
CDR3aa: CASSQEWDTNQPQHF
CDR3nt: TGCGCCAGCAGCCAAGAGTGGGACACCAATCAGCCCCAGCATTTT

v_gene: TRBV19
abundance: NA
j_gene: TRBJ2-3
d_gene: NA
CDR3aa: CASNWAGGTQYF
CDR3nt: TGTGCCAGTAATTGGGCGGGTGGTACGCAGTATTTT

v_gene: TRBV19
abundance: NA
j_gene: TRBJ1-5
d_gene: NA
CDR3aa: CASSRTGSSQPQHF
CDR3nt: TGTGCCAGTAGTCGAACAGGGTCAAGTCAGCCCCAGCATTTT

v_gene: TRBV3-1/TRBV3-2
abundance: NA
j_gene: TRBJ1-5
d_gene: NA
CDR3aa: CASSPAGNQPQHF
CDR3nt: TGTGCCAGCAGCCCGGCAGGGAATCAGCCCCAGCATTTT

v_gene: TRBV6-2/TRBV6-3
abundance: NA
j_gene: TRBJ2-3
d_gene: TRBD2
CDR3aa: CASSSFPGLAGSTDTQYF
CDR3nt: TGTGCCAGCAGTTCATTCCCGGGGTTAGCGGGAAGCACAGATACGCAGTATTTT

v_gene: TRBV10-3
abundance: NA
j_gene: TRBJ2-7
d_gene: TRBD2
CDR3aa: CAADSGRAVGEQYF
CDR3nt: TGTGCCGCCGATAGCGGGAGGGCCGTAGGCGAGCAGTACTTC

v_gene: TRBV9
abundance: NA
j_gene: TRBJ2-5
d_gene: TRBD2
CDR3aa: CASSVASAGGHQETQYF
CDR3nt: TGTGCCAGCAGCGTAGCTTCGGCGGGGGGTCACCAAGAGACCCAGTACTTC

v_gene: TRBV4-1
abundance: NA
j_gene: TRBJ1-2
d_gene: NA
CDR3aa: CASRQGLGYTF
CDR3nt: TGCGCCAGCAGGCAAGGACTTGGCTACACCTTC

v_gene: TRBV12-3/TRBV12-4
abundance: NA
j_gene: TRBJ1-1
d_gene: TRBD1
CDR3aa: CASGGQGFTEAFF
CDR3nt: TGTGCCAGCGGGGGACAGGGTTTTACTGAAGCTTTCTTT

v_gene: TRBV13
abundance: NA
j_gene: TRBJ1-2
d_gene: TRBD1
CDR3aa: CASSTKVILGQGYGYTF
CDR3nt: TGTGCCAGCAGCACTAAAGTTATACTGGGACAGGGCTATGGCTACACCTTC

v_gene: TRBV9
abundance: NA
j_gene: TRBJ2-7
d_gene: TRBD1
CDR3aa: CASSPRQGAYEQYF
CDR3nt: TGTGCCAGCAGCCCTAGACAGGGGGCGTACGAGCAGTACTTC

v_gene: TRBV4-3
abundance: NA
j_gene: TRBJ1-2
d_gene: NA
CDR3aa: CASSQDAGKGYGYTF
CDR3nt: TGCGCCAGCAGCCAAGATGCAGGGAAGGGTTATGGCTACACCTTC

v_gene: TRBV6-5
abundance: NA
j_gene: TRBJ2-5
d_gene: NA
CDR3aa: CASRLVLSRTETQYF
CDR3nt: TGTGCCAGCAGACTAGTCCTCTCTAGGACGGAGACCCAGTACTTC

v_gene: TRBV25-1
abundance: NA
j_gene: TRBJ2-2
d_gene: NA
CDR3aa: CASSFREPNTGELFF
CDR3nt: TGTGCCAGCAGTTTTCGGGAGCCGAACACCGGGGAGCTGTTTTTT

v_gene: TRBV4-3
abundance: NA
j_gene: TRBJ2-2
d_gene: NA
CDR3aa: CASSQTVRQHGELFF
CDR3nt: TGCGCCAGCAGCCAAACCGTTAGACAGCACGGGGAGCTGTTTTTT

v_gene: TRBV3-1/TRBV3-2
abundance: NA
j_gene: TRBJ1-1
d_gene: TRBD1
CDR3aa: CASSLGQGKTEAFF
CDR3nt: TGTGCCAGCAGCCTAGGACAGGGGAAGACTGAAGCTTTCTTT

v_gene: TRBV7-6
abundance: NA
j_gene: TRBJ1-2
d_gene: NA
CDR3aa: CASSLGGQWSGYTF
CDR3nt: TGTGCCAGCAGCTTAGGGGGCCAATGGAGTGGCTACACCTTC

v_gene: TRBV27
abundance: few
j_gene: TRBJ2-5
d_gene: TRBD2
CDR3aa: CASKASGRGETQYF
CDR3nt: TGTGCCAGCAAGGCTAGCGGTAGGGGCGAGACCCAGTACTTC

v_gene: TRBV5-1
abundance: NA
j_gene: TRBJ1-6
d_gene: NA
CDR3aa: CASSSTETGSPLHF
CDR3nt: TGCGCCAGCAGCTCCACAGAGACGGGATCACCCCTCCACTTT

v_gene: TRBV20-1
abundance: NA
j_gene: TRBJ2-2
d_gene: TRBD1
CDR3aa: CSASLTGGSDTGELFF
CDR3nt: TGCAGTGCTAGTTTGACAGGGGGCTCGGACACCGGGGAGCTGTTTTTT

v_gene: TRBV30
abundance: once
j_gene: TRBJ2-5
d_gene: NA
CDR3aa: CAWSVAGSGTQYF
CDR3nt: TGTGCCTGGAGTGTAGCCGGGAGCGGGACCCAGTACTTC

v_gene: TRBV12-3/TRBV12-4
abundance: NA
j_gene: TRBJ1-6
d_gene: TRBD1
CDR3aa: CASTDRDYSPLHF
CDR3nt: TGTGCCAGCACCGACAGGGATTACTCACCCCTCCACTTT

v_gene: TRBV5-1
abundance: NA
j_gene: TRBJ1-1
d_gene: NA
CDR3aa: CASSLDGQQLWGAFF
CDR3nt: TGCGCCAGCAGCTTGGATGGACAGCAGTTGTGGGGAGCTTTCTTT

v_gene: TRBV6-5
abundance: NA
j_gene: TRBJ1-4
d_gene: NA
CDR3aa: CASSNSPTNEKLFF
CDR3nt: TGTGCCAGCAGCAACAGTCCAACTAATGAAAAACTGTTTTTT

v_gene: TRBV27
abundance: NA
j_gene: TRBJ2-5
d_gene: NA
CDR3aa: CASSLGGAQYETQYF
CDR3nt: TGTGCCAGCAGTTTAGGGGGGGCGCAATACGAGACCCAGTACTTC

v_gene: TRBV10-3
abundance: NA
j_gene: TRBJ2-2
d_gene: TRBD2
CDR3aa: CAIRAGAGATGELFF
CDR3nt: TGTGCCATCAGGGCTGGGGCGGGAGCTACCGGGGAGCTGTTTTTT

v_gene: TRBV6-5
abundance: few
j_gene: TRBJ1-3
d_gene: NA
CDR3aa: CASSKPGQGNTIYF
CDR3nt: TGTGCCAGCAGCAAACCGGGCCAGGGGAACACCATATATTTT

v_gene: TRBV3-1/TRBV3-2
abundance: NA
j_gene: TRBJ2-2
d_gene: TRBD2
CDR3aa: CATSGSRSGELFF
CDR3nt: TGTGCCACCAGCGGGAGTCGGTCCGGGGAGCTGTTTTTT

v_gene: TRBV7-2
abundance: NA
j_gene: TRBJ2-1
d_gene: NA
CDR3aa: CASSFGLSGGYNEQFF
CDR3nt: TGTGCCAGCAGCTTCGGACTATCCGGTGGGTACAATGAGCAGTTCTTC

v_gene: TRBV4-3
abundance: NA
j_gene: TRBJ1-2
d_gene: NA
CDR3aa: CASSQDRTTTF
CDR3nt: TGCGCCAGCAGCCAAGACCGAACTACTACCTTC